The 26 T cell receptor beta chains in this list originate from one sample, sequenced in a study of human T cells and chemical hapten exposure. Time point given: pre-sensitization, week 0. The treatment denotes: therapeutic diphenylcyclopropenone sensitization with weekly scalp DPC. A single record per CDR3 protein comes from TCRdb applying MiXCR to the RACE reads. The sample shows around 95,000 distinct CDR3 sequences, approximately 11% of them seen only once. The sequenced sample was whole blood, obtained in connection with sensitization to the hapten diphenylcyclopropenone (DPC). The receptors derive from a woman between 55 and 75 years old with alopecia areata. Some clones in this sample may be carry-over from other donors' samples.

The sample holds many counts of this clonotype. The rearrangement links TRBV7-9 to TRBJ2-1; D is uncertain. The V and J ends lost 3 bases and 6 bases respectively, with 6 bases between them. The CDR3 is 12 amino acids. Germline V gives CDR1 SEHNR, CDR2 FQNEAQ (reference sequence). The CDR3 sequence: CASSFWVNEQFF. Here the CDR3 DNA reads TGTGCCAGCAGCTTTTGGGTCAATGAGCAGTTCTTC. Full variable domain (outside the CDR3, taken from reference TRBV7-9 and TRBJ2-1): DTGVSQNPRHKITKRGQNVTFRCDPISEHNRLYWYRQTLGQGPEFLTYFQNEAQLEKSRLLSDRFSAERPKGSFSTLEIQRTEQGDSAMYLCASSFWVNEQFFGPGTRLTVL.

The rearrangement uses TRBV7-2 and TRBJ2-2; 12 bases match TRBD1. Germline lookup yields CDR1 SGHTA and CDR2 FQGNSA. The V gene end was trimmed by 4 bases and the J gene end by 8 bases; junction bases not matched to a gene: 11. This CDR3 spans 17 amino acids. The CDR3 bases are TGTGCCAGCAGCTCACCACCCGGGACAGGGGGCGGAGGGGAGCTGTTTTTT. This sequence encodes CASSSPPGTGGGGELFF.

This clonotype was seen many times. This chain joins TRBV7-3 and TRBJ2-5; D possibly corresponds to TRBD1 (6 bases). Germline V lookup: CDR1 SGHTA, CDR2 FQGTGA. The CDR3 sequence is 13 residues long. V lost 3 bases, J lost 2 bases, and 7 bases lay in between. DNA of the CDR3: TGTGCCAGCAGCTTGGACAGACAAGAGACCCAGTACTTC. Protein: CASSLDRQETQYF.

This chain links TRBV6-4 with TRBJ2-7; perhaps TRBD2 as D (6 bases). Trimming cost V 3 bases and J 0 bases, with 15 bases left between them. In germline, CDR1 is MRHNA, CDR2 SNTAGT. This CDR3 has 16 residues. CDR3 sequence reads: CASSESGGAASYEQYF. The CDR3 DNA reads TGTGCCAGCAGTGAATCTGGCGGGGCGGCCTCCTACGAGCAGTACTTC.

In its sample, this clonotype was seen a few times. The chain uses TRBV7-6 and TRBJ2-5; D is undetermined. From germline, CDR1 is SGHVS and CDR2 FNYEAQ. CDR3 length: 14 residues. The V end was cut by 4 bases, the J end by 5 bases, with 14 bases between. The CDR3 DNA follows: TGTGCCAGCAGCTGGTATATGATCAGTGAGACCCAGTACTTC. Amino acid sequence: CASSWYMISETQYF.

This clonotype was counted a few times. V gene TRBV27 combines with J gene TRBJ1-2; the match to TRBD1 covers 11 bases. V gave up 5 bases and J gave up 8 bases; unmatched junction bases: 10. CDR3 length: 15 amino acids. Looked up from germline, CDR1 is MNHEY and CDR2 is SMNVEV (reference sequence). In DNA, the CDR3 is TGTGCCAGCAGTCCCGGACAGGGGGCTTTGTACGGCTACACCTTC. Amino acids: CASSPGQGALYGYTF.

This clonotype has at least ten counts. This chain connects TRBV5-1 to TRBJ1-1; 10 nucleotides align to TRBD1. V shed 0 bases and J 0 bases; nucleotides not matched to a gene: 5. The CDR3 covers 17 residues. Germline loops: CDR1 SGHRS, CDR2 YFSETQ. For the CDR3, the DNA is TGCGCCAGCAGCTTGGGACAGGGGGCGGGGATGAACACTGAAGCTTTCTTT. Translated: CASSLGQGAGMNTEAFF.

The chain has TRBV30 and TRBJ2-3; no firm D call. Per the germline V gene, CDR1 is GTSNPN and CDR2 is SVGIG (reference sequence). V was pared by 6 bases and J by 2 bases, with 15 bases between. This CDR3 spans 14 amino acids. The CDR3, as DNA: TGTGCCTGTGACCGTGGGGTTAACACAGATACGCAGTATTTT. Protein sequence: CACDRGVNTDTQYF.

V and J are TRBV7-2 and TRBJ2-3; D possibly matches TRBD1 or TRBD2 (5 bases each). The germline gives CDR1 SGHTA, CDR2 FQGNSA. This CDR3 is 15 amino acids long. V was trimmed by 3 bases and J by 3 bases, leaving 13 bases between them. The DNA for the CDR3 is TGTGCCAGCAGCTTCCGGGACCCTAGAACAGATACGCAGTATTTT. As protein: CASSFRDPRTDTQYF.

This rearrangement joins TRBV20-1 to TRBJ2-3; a weak D match, TRBD2 (5 bases). The germline CDR1 and CDR2 sequences are DFQATT and SNEGSKA (reference sequence). V dropped 2 bases and J dropped 3 bases, with 15 bases sitting between them. The CDR3 has 15 amino acids. DNA of the CDR3: TGCAGTGCTAGATGGGAGCGGAGACAAACAGATACGCAGTATTTT. This sequence encodes CSARWERRQTDTQYF.

In this sample, this clonotype turned up many times. The rearrangement uses TRBV12-5 and TRBJ2-7; D unclear. In germline, CDR1 is LGHNT, CDR2 FRNRAP. The CDR3 extends over 13 amino acids. Trimming removed 6 bases from V and 6 bases from J, with 15 bases in between. The CDR3 reads CASGMARNVEQYF. As DNA, the CDR3 is TGTGCTAGTGGAATGGCTAGAAACGTCGAGCAGTACTTC.

At least ten counts were recorded for this clonotype. V and J are TRBV7-2 and TRBJ2-7; 10 bases match TRBD1. The CDR3 covers 13 residues. J was trimmed by 6 bases and V by 3 bases; bases with no gene match: 2. Germline-derived CDR1 and CDR2 are SGHTA and FQGNSA. This CDR3 reads CASSFDRGREQYF. In DNA, the CDR3 is TGTGCCAGCAGCTTTGACAGGGGGCGCGAGCAGTACTTC. Using reference TRBV7-2 and TRBJ2-7 for the parts outside the CDR3, the full variable domain is GAGVSQSPSNKVTEKGKDVELRCDPISGHTALYWYRQSLGQGLEFLIYFQGNSAPDKSGLPSDRFSAERTGGSVSTLTIQRTQQEDSAVYLCASSFDRGREQYFGPGTRLTVT.

Many counts were recorded for this clonotype. The rearrangement uses TRBV2 and TRBJ2-1; TRBD1 matches at 8 bases. The CDR3 length is 17 residues. Per the germline V gene, CDR1 is SNHLY and CDR2 is FYNNEI. Losses at the gene ends were 9 bases for V and 0 bases for J; bases not matched to a gene: 13. The CDR3 region has the DNA TGTGCCAGAAACCAGGGGGCGTGGGACCTCTCCTACAATGAGCAGTTCTTC. This translates into CARNQGAWDLSYNEQFF.

Many counts were recorded for this clonotype. V is TRBV7-9 and J is TRBJ1-1; D remains unclear. Germline V gives CDR1 SEHNR, CDR2 FQNEAQ (reference sequence). This CDR3 has 12 residues. V was cut by 2 bases and J by 6 bases, with 7 bases left in between. This CDR3 reads CASSLLSSEAFF. The CDR3 coding sequence is TGTGCCAGCAGCTTACTTTCCTCTGAAGCTTTCTTT.

This clonotype occurred many times. The chain has TRBV20-1 and TRBJ1-2; 7 bases line up with TRBD1. The CDR3 has 13 residues. V shed 8 bases, J shed 4 bases, and the junction held 10 bases outside the gene matches. Germline assignment: CDR1 DFQATT and CDR2 SNEGSKA (reference sequence). CDR3 protein: CSLRGQAIYGYTF. In nucleotides, the CDR3 is TGCAGTTTACGAGGACAGGCTATCTATGGCTACACCTTC.

This clonotype was seen only a few times. V gene TRBV6-1 combines with J gene TRBJ2-1; 8 bases agree with TRBD1. CDR1 and CDR2 (germline): MNHNS, SASEGT. With 2 bases clipped from V and 2 bases from J, the junction kept 5 bases outside the gene matches. The CDR3 loop spans 16 amino acids. The CDR3: CASSERGQEPYNEQFF. CDR3 nucleotides: TGTGCCAGCAGTGAAAGGGGACAGGAACCCTACAATGAGCAGTTCTTC.

This clonotype was observed many times. V gene TRBV18 combines with J gene TRBJ2-5; D not certain. Germline assignment: CDR1 KGHSH and CDR2 LQKENI. This CDR3 has 13 amino acids. V gave up 0 bases and J gave up 2 bases, with 4 bases separating them. Written as DNA, the CDR3 is TGTGCCAGCTCACCACCAGTGCAAGAGACCCAGTACTTC. It codes for CASSPPVQETQYF.

The chain has TRBV21-1 and TRBJ2-7; the tabulated D call, TRBD1, remains unverified against the DNA. TRBV21-1 is termed a pseudogene. This CDR3 is built from 18 residues. CDR3 sequence (DNA): TGTGCCAGCAGCAAAGCTTTGGGGGCCCCAACTTTCTACTACGAGCAGTACTTC. It yields the protein CASSKALGAPTFYYEQYF.

This chain uses TRBV23-1 with TRBJ2-5, with 9 positions matching TRBD1. TRBV23-1 qualifies as an ORF whose function is uncertain. With V trimmed by 3 bases and J by 5 bases, 7 bases remained unmatched. This CDR3 is 15 amino acids long. Here the CDR3 reads CASSHPQGACETQYF. The CDR3 nucleotides are TGCGCCAGCAGTCACCCACAGGGGGCGTGTGAGACCCAGTACTTC.

The gene calls are TRBV4-2 and TRBJ2-1; TRBD1 matches at 7 bases. With 2 bases clipped from V and 8 bases from J, the junction kept 12 bases outside the gene matches. The CDR3 has 16 residues. Germline V lookup: CDR1 LGHNA, CDR2 YNFKEQ. This chain's CDR3 is CASSQLGTASTDEQFF. The CDR3 DNA reads TGTGCCAGCAGCCAACTGGGGACAGCGTCCACCGATGAGCAGTTCTTC.

This clonotype was recorded many times. The chain employs TRBV27 and TRBJ2-5, with D uncertain. CDR1 MNHEY and CDR2 SMNVEV come from the germline V gene (reference sequence). Trimming stripped 6 bases from V and 1 base from J, with 15 bases between. This CDR3 spans 15 amino acids. CDR3 protein: CASSPRKTFQETQYF. Written as DNA, the CDR3 is TGTGCCAGCAGCCCCCGGAAGACATTCCAAGAGACCCAGTACTTC.

This clonotype has more than one count but fewer than ten. The V gene is TRBV15, the J gene TRBJ2-2; possible D gene TRBD1, 6 bases. CDR3 length: 14 residues. Per germline, CDR1 LNHNV and CDR2 YYDKDF (reference sequence). Trimming took 3 bases from V and 1 from J, leaving 6 bases between them. The CDR3 sequence is CATSRTGNTGELFF. The CDR3 DNA reads TGTGCCACCAGCAGGACAGGGAACACCGGGGAGCTGTTTTTT.

This clonotype was detected many times. This rearrangement joins TRBV7-9 to TRBJ2-7; TRBD1 is a possible D gene (5 bases). Germline lookup yields CDR1 SEHNR and CDR2 FQNEAQ (reference sequence). The CDR3 is 13 amino acids. The V and J ends lost 1 base and 5 bases respectively, with 9 bases between them. CDR3 nucleotides: TGTGCCAGCAGCTTAGGCCCAGGGAACGAGCAGTACTTC. This sequence encodes CASSLGPGNEQYF.

This clonotype came up many times. This chain joins TRBV3-1 and TRBJ1-2; D call uncertain. CDR3 length: 14 amino acids. Between the trimmed V and J ends, which lost 1 base and 2 bases, there was a span of 8 bases. Germline assignment: CDR1 LGHDT and CDR2 YNNKEL (reference sequence). The CDR3 loop reads CASSQGGRNYGYTF. CDR3 DNA sequence: TGTGCCAGCAGCCAAGGGGGTCGGAACTATGGCTACACCTTC.

This rearrangement joins TRBV5-6 to TRBJ2-7; D is ambiguous. Trimming stripped 3 bases from V and 0 bases from J, with 16 bases between. The CDR3 loop spans 16 amino acids. CDR1 is SGHDT and CDR2 is YYEEEE in the germline V gene. The CDR3, as DNA: TGTGCCAGCAGCTACCCGACACAGAGCGTCTCCTACGAGCAGTACTTC. It codes for CASSYPTQSVSYEQYF.

This sequence joins TRBV7-6 and TRBJ2-3; D is unresolved. Looked up from germline, CDR1 is SGHVS and CDR2 is FNYEAQ. Between the trimmed V and J ends, which lost 8 bases and 2 bases, there was a span of 20 bases. This CDR3 is 16 amino acids long. The chain's CDR3 is CASSPGHSNPTDTQYF. CDR3 nucleotide sequence: TGTGCCAGCTCGCCCGGCCACTCGAACCCCACAGATACGCAGTATTTT.